These 7 T cell receptor beta chains came from one sample sequenced in a study of CD8 T cells in ankylosing spondylitis. TCRdb recomputed calls from the 5' RACE reads with MiXCR, one row per CDR3 protein. In the table there are roughly 180,000 distinct CDR3 sequences, 9.8% of which are singletons. The sample consisted of blood, either unsorted or a sorted T cell fraction (not recorded which). All receptors come from a female donor with ankylosing spondylitis or in good health (not recorded which).

The chain carries TRBV5-6 and TRBJ2-7; D unclear. Germline CDR1 reads SGHDT; CDR2 reads YYEEEE. The length of the CDR3 is 16 residues. Trimming stripped 0 bases from V and 2 bases from J, with 15 bases between. CDR3 region: CASSLGGDGITYEQYF. CDR3 in DNA: TGTGCCAGCAGCTTGGGCGGTGACGGAATCACCTACGAGCAGTACTTC. Full variable domain (outside the CDR3, taken from reference TRBV5-6 and TRBJ2-7): DAGVTQSPTHLIKTRGQQVTLRCSPKSGHDTVSWYQQALGQGPQFIFQYYEEEERQRGNFPDRFSGHQFPNYSSELNVNALLLGDSALYLCASSLGGDGITYEQYFGPGTRLTVT.

The table lists this clonotype with a few counts. The chain has TRBV6-2 or TRBV6-3 and TRBJ1-2; a possible D gene is TRBD1 (5 bases). V lost 2 bases and J lost 5, with 9 bases in between. The CDR3 consists of 13 residues. Germline V gene data show CDR1 as MNHEY and CDR2 as SVGEGT. In nucleotides, the CDR3 is TGTGCCAGCAGTTACGGGGGTCCATATGGCTACACCTTC. This encodes CASSYGGPYGYTF.

This clonotype showed up many times. The J gene is TRBJ1-2, the V gene TRBV9; 8 bases line up with TRBD1. V trimming: 3 bases; J trimming: 7 bases; junction bases outside the gene matches: 8. The germline gives CDR1 SGDLS, CDR2 YYNGEE. The CDR3 spans 14 residues. The CDR3 loop is CASSGQGSTGGYTF. CDR3 coding DNA: TGTGCCAGCAGCGGACAGGGGTCCACCGGTGGCTACACCTTC.

This sequence joins TRBV24-1 and TRBJ2-7, with 7 bases aligning to TRBD2. Germline V lookup: CDR1 KGHDR, CDR2 SFDVKD. The CDR3 length is 15 residues. With 9 bases clipped from V and 3 bases from J, the junction kept 13 bases outside the gene matches. CDR3 DNA sequence: TGTGCCACCTTCCAGAGATTGGGGGAGGGCTACGAGCAGTACTTC. Amino acid sequence: CATFQRLGEGYEQYF.

The chain joins TRBV27 to TRBJ2-7, with a weak D call TRBD1 (6 bases). V lost 1 base to trimming and J lost 6 bases, with 13 bases between them. The CDR3 is 14 amino acids. The germline V gene has CDR1 MNHEY and CDR2 SMNVEV (reference sequence). CDR3 loop: CASSLFGQKREQYF. CDR3 sequence (DNA): TGTGCCAGCAGTTTATTCGGACAGAAGCGCGAGCAGTACTTC.

This clonotype was seen more than once but under ten times. The V call is TRBV30, the J call TRBJ2-1; 9 bases fit TRBD2. J gave up 4 bases and V 4 bases, and 8 bases lay outside the gene matches. Per the germline V gene, CDR1 is GTSNPN and CDR2 is SVGIG (reference sequence). CDR3 length equals 15 residues. The CDR3 region has the DNA TGTGCCTGGAAATCGGGGCTAGCGGGATACAATGAGCAGTTCTTC. It translates to CAWKSGLAGYNEQFF.

At least ten counts were recorded for this clonotype. This sequence joins TRBV5-8 and TRBJ1-2, with 8 bases matching TRBD1. The CDR3 is made up of 16 amino acids. J was trimmed by 2 bases and V by 0 bases; bases with no gene match: 6. CDR1 is SGHTS, CDR2 YDEGEE, per germline. The CDR3 DNA reads as TGTGCCAGCAGCTTGGTTGGGACAGGATTGAACTATGGCTACACCTTC. It codes for CASSLVGTGLNYGYTF.